Presented here are 28 T cell receptor beta chains from one specimen sequenced in a study of early T cells in non-severe SARS-CoV-2 infection. Using its own MiXCR run on the 5' RACE reads, TCRdb lists one record per CDR3 protein. This table holds about 110,000 distinct CDR3 sequences, around an eighth found once. Source material: whole blood. Receptors originate from an adult who was a healthcare worker with PCR-confirmed SARS-CoV-2 infection or an uninfected control (not recorded which).

The rearrangement uses TRBV6-5 and TRBJ1-6; TRBD1 might be the D (5 bases). V shed 2 bases and J shed 1 base, with 15 bases lying between them. Germline loops: CDR1 MNHEY, CDR2 SVGAGI. The CDR3 is 18 amino acids. As DNA, the CDR3 is TGTGCCAGCAGTTACGGTGTTCGGGGCAGTTCCTATAATTCACCCCTCCACTTT. This gives the protein CASSYGVRGSSYNSPLHF.

There are a few counts of this clonotype. The chain employs TRBV10-1 and TRBJ1-6, with TRBD1 identical over 7 bases. Germline V gene lookup returns CDR1 WNHNN and CDR2 SYGVQD (reference sequence). The CDR3 is made up of 15 amino acids. V lost 0 bases to trimming and J lost 11 bases; unmatched junction nucleotides: 7. The CDR3 DNA follows: TGCGCCAGCAGTGAGTCTTGGGCAGGGGGAGCACCCCTCCACTTT. Protein sequence: CASSESWAGGAPLHF.

The V call is TRBV12-3 or TRBV12-4, the J call TRBJ1-1, with D possibly TRBD1 on 5 matching bases. Deletions cut 6 bases from V and 4 bases from J, with 12 bases between. The CDR3 covers 13 residues. The chain's CDR3 is CASSSRGGTEAFF. The CDR3 DNA reads as TGTGCCAGCAGCTCCCGGGGGGGCACTGAAGCTTTCTTT.

This clonotype was counted only a few times. V is TRBV29-1 and J is TRBJ2-7, with TRBD1 matching over 10 bases. Trimming took 6 bases from V and 2 from J; bases not matched to a gene: 7. The CDR3 has 14 amino acids. The V gene's germline CDR1 is SQVTM and CDR2 ANQGSEA. The DNA of the CDR3 is TGCAGCGTAGGTCGGACAGGGGGTACCTACGAGCAGTACTTC. This sequence encodes CSVGRTGGTYEQYF.

This clonotype came up once. The J gene is TRBJ1-2, the V gene TRBV5-4; D is uncertain. V was trimmed by 0 bases and J by 4 bases, leaving 10 bases between them. The V gene's germline CDR1 is SGHNT and CDR2 YYREEE (reference sequence). The CDR3 extends over 14 amino acids. The chain's CDR3 is CASSLAVGTYGYTF. CDR3 in DNA: TGTGCCAGCAGCTTGGCTGTGGGAACCTATGGCTACACCTTC.

The chain links TRBV12-3 or TRBV12-4 to TRBJ1-2; D perhaps matches TRBD1 (5 bases). This CDR3 spans 14 amino acids. V was pared by 1 base and J by 2 bases, with 8 bases between. CDR3 in DNA: TGTGCCAGCAGTTTAGTGCCAGGGAACTATGGCTACACCTTC. Amino acid sequence: CASSLVPGNYGYTF.

This clonotype was detected a few times. The rearrangement joins TRBV3-1 to TRBJ2-1, with a tentative D call TRBD2 (6 bases). V was shortened by 0 bases and J by 2 bases, with 11 bases between the two germline ends. Germline values: CDR1 LGHDT, CDR2 YNNKEL (reference sequence). The CDR3 consists of 16 residues. CDR3 DNA sequence: TGTGCCAGCAGCCAAGATCCAGGAGGGGCCTACAATGAGCAGTTCTTC. This codes for CASSQDPGGAYNEQFF.

This clonotype has a handful of counts. The chain has TRBV6-6 and TRBJ1-1; tentative D call: TRBD1 (5 bases). Trimming stripped 4 bases from V and 5 bases from J, with 11 bases between. The CDR3 has 13 amino acids. Germline lookup yields CDR1 MNHNY and CDR2 SVGAGI (reference sequence). CDR3 region: CASSSQGLTEAFF. CDR3 nucleotide sequence: TGTGCCAGCAGTTCCCAGGGTTTAACTGAAGCTTTCTTT.

This rearrangement joins TRBV13 to TRBJ1-1; D ambiguous. V lost 5 bases and J lost 10, with 14 bases in between. Looked up from germline, CDR1 is PRHDT and CDR2 is FYEKMQ (reference sequence). This CDR3 has 12 residues. DNA for the CDR3: TGTGCCAGCAGCCCGTCCGACCTAGGAGCTTTCTTT. Translated, it gives CASSPSDLGAFF.

The chain combines TRBV10-3 with TRBJ2-3; D not resolved. In germline, CDR1 is ENHRY, CDR2 SYGVKD. Trimming removed 10 bases at V and 5 bases at J, with 13 bases between. CDR3 length: 12 residues. The CDR3 protein is CATGRTGDTQYF. The CDR3 DNA is TGTGCCACCGGACGGACGGGAGATACGCAGTATTTT.

This chain uses TRBV9 with TRBJ2-2; no reliable D call. Germline V gene lookup returns CDR1 SGDLS and CDR2 YYNGEE. V was shortened by 3 bases and J by 4 bases, with 16 bases between the two germline ends. The CDR3 runs to 16 residues. In nucleotides, the CDR3 is TGTGCCAGCAGCGCCTCTTGGGCAGTGTCCACCGGGGAGCTGTTTTTT. Its protein is CASSASWAVSTGELFF.

This clonotype was picked up many times. V usage is TRBV14 and J usage is TRBJ1-6; a weak D match, TRBD1 (5 bases). V dropped 0 bases and J dropped 15 bases, with 12 bases sitting between them. The CDR3 has 13 residues. Germline V CDR1 and CDR2: SGHDN, FVKESK. CDR3 protein: CASSQDRGDGLHF. In DNA form, the CDR3 reads TGTGCCAGCAGCCAAGATCGGGGGGATGGCCTCCACTTT.

This clonotype was detected only a few times. The CDR3 loop is CASSYGGSYNEQFF. The CDR3 region has the DNA TGTGCCAGCAGCTACGGAGGATCCTACAATGAGCAGTTCTTC. The V call is TRBV7-3, the J call TRBJ2-1; D is possibly TRBD2 (5 bases). The CDR3 is 14 amino acids. The germline gives CDR1 SGHTA, CDR2 FQGTGA. The V end lost 4 bases, the J end lost 1 base, and 8 bases lay between the germline ends.

This clonotype has at least ten counts. The chain carries TRBV10-2 and TRBJ1-1; D gene uncertain. The CDR3 loop spans 12 amino acids. The germline gives CDR1 WSHSY, CDR2 SAAADI. V was shortened by 7 bases and J by 5 bases, with 11 bases between the two germline ends. CDR3: CASKSPRTEAFF. In nucleotides, the CDR3 is TGCGCCAGCAAATCCCCCCGAACTGAAGCTTTCTTT.

This clonotype appeared a few times. V and J are TRBV3-1 and TRBJ2-5, with no clear D. The CDR3 loop spans 14 amino acids. Germline V CDR1 and CDR2: LGHDT, YNNKEL (reference sequence). V was pared by 1 base and J by 1 base, with 7 bases between. DNA of the CDR3: TGTGCCAGCAGCCAAGGCATTCTCCAAGAGACCCAGTACTTC. Its translation: CASSQGILQETQYF.

This clonotype was seen many times. The genes are TRBV25-1 and TRBJ2-1; TRBD2 agrees at 15 bases. Germline lookup yields CDR1 MGHDK and CDR2 SYGVNS. V lost 6 bases, J lost 6 bases, and 6 bases stayed unmatched. This CDR3 region has 16 residues. The CDR3 region has the DNA TGTGCCAGCAGCGGACTAGCGGGAGGGCTCAGCAATGAGCAGTTCTTC. Protein sequence: CASSGLAGGLSNEQFF.

The chain links TRBV28 to TRBJ1-5; D remains ambiguous. Trimming pared 7 bases from V and 4 bases from J, leaving 17 bases between. This CDR3 is 15 amino acids long. The germline V gene encodes CDR1 MDHEN and CDR2 SYDVKM. The CDR3 sequence: CASTAWGYGNQPQHF. In DNA form, the CDR3 reads TGTGCCAGCACCGCTTGGGGTTATGGGAATCAGCCCCAGCATTTT.

At least ten counts were recorded for this clonotype. This chain joins TRBV7-8 and TRBJ2-7, with D uncertain. The V and J ends lost 1 base and 0 bases respectively, with 7 bases between them. CDR3 length equals 14 residues. CDR1 is SGHVS and CDR2 is FQNEAQ in the germline V gene. CDR3 region: CASSLDLPSYEQYF. The CDR3 DNA reads TGTGCCAGCAGCTTAGACCTCCCCTCCTACGAGCAGTACTTC.

This clonotype was counted ten times or more. This chain joins TRBV29-1 and TRBJ1-2, with TRBD1 matching over 7 bases. The CDR3 contains 12 residues. The germline gives CDR1 SQVTM, CDR2 ANQGSEA. CDR3: CTIYDRDYGYTF. Here the CDR3 DNA reads TGCACCATATACGACAGGGACTATGGCTACACCTTC.

This clonotype was counted between two and nine times. CDR3 sequence: CASSVAGTSGYNEQFF. The CDR3 DNA sequence: TGTGCCAGCAGCGTTGCCGGGACTAGCGGGTACAATGAGCAGTTCTTC. The J gene is TRBJ2-1, the V gene TRBV9, with 12 bases lining up with TRBD2. CDR3 length equals 16 residues. Germline V CDR1 and CDR2: SGDLS, YYNGEE. With 2 bases clipped from V and 4 bases from J, the junction kept 4 bases outside the gene matches.

Notes on this clonotype: A single base separates this from a much larger clone, so it may be a read error. This chain connects TRBV7-2 to TRBJ2-5, with TRBD1 matching over 7 bases. Germline CDR1 reads SGHTA; CDR2 reads FQGNSA. The CDR3 is 12 amino acids. CDR3 bases: TGTGCCAGCAGCACCGGACAGGCGGCCCAGCACTTC. It yields the protein CASSTGQAAQHF.

This clonotype has only one observation. The chain carries TRBV3-1 and TRBJ2-2, with D possibly being TRBD2 (6 bases). V was clipped by 3 bases and J by 1 base, with 24 bases between them. This CDR3 comprises 20 residues. Germline assignment: CDR1 LGHDT and CDR2 YNNKEL (reference sequence). The CDR3 sequence is CASSHPSWLAPVGNTGELFF. The CDR3 DNA reads as TGTGCCAGCAGCCATCCAAGTTGGCTAGCGCCGGTCGGGAACACCGGGGAGCTGTTTTTT.

V gene TRBV20-1 combines with J gene TRBJ1-1; D unresolved. The CDR3 contains 14 residues. Between the trimmed V and J ends, which lost 2 bases and 1 base, there was a span of 11 bases. Germline CDR1 and CDR2: DFQATT and SNEGSKA (reference sequence). As DNA, the CDR3 is TGCAGTGCTAGACCGGGATCCCAGAACACTGAAGCTTTCTTT. It is translated as CSARPGSQNTEAFF.

This clonotype was seen ten or more times. J is TRBJ2-7 and V is TRBV7-9, with TRBD1 matching 8 bases. Unmatched junction bases numbered 1, after V lost 0 bases and J lost 0 bases. The germline V gene has CDR1 SEHNR and CDR2 FQNEAQ (reference sequence). This CDR3 has 15 amino acids. DNA of the CDR3: TGTGCCAGCAGCTTAGCCCAGGGGGCCTCCTACGAGCAGTACTTC. Amino acid sequence: CASSLAQGASYEQYF.

Ten or more counts support this clonotype. The chain joins TRBV2 to TRBJ2-1; D gene unclear. The germline CDR1 and CDR2 sequences are SNHLY and FYNNEI. Trimming pared 6 bases from V and 3 bases from J, leaving 9 bases between. The CDR3 has 13 residues. CDR3 coding DNA: TGTGCCAGCAGGGACGACAACTACAATGAGCAGTTCTTC. This sequence encodes CASRDDNYNEQFF.

The chain has TRBV18 and TRBJ2-7, with D perhaps matching TRBD2 (6 bases). This CDR3 spans 15 amino acids. Deletions cut 1 base from V and 5 bases from J, with 15 bases between. CDR1 and CDR2 (germline): KGHSH, LQKENI. CDR3 in amino acids: CASSPQGGRVHEQYF. The CDR3 nucleotides read TGTGCCAGCTCACCACAAGGAGGGAGAGTCCACGAGCAGTACTTC.

A few counts support this clonotype. V usage is TRBV5-1 and J usage is TRBJ2-5; 8 nucleotides agree with TRBD1. CDR1 and CDR2 (germline): SGHRS, YFSETQ. The CDR3 consists of 14 residues. V lost 4 bases and J lost 4; bases outside the gene matches: 6. CDR3 in DNA: TGCGCCAGCAGCCCGCAGGGGGCAACAGAGACCCAGTACTTC. Translation: CASSPQGATETQYF.

This clonotype was counted a few times. The chain carries TRBV19 and TRBJ2-1, with 8 bases fitting TRBD2. The CDR3 runs 12 residues. V was pared by 4 bases and J by 13 bases, with 6 bases of the junction left unmatched. Germline loops: CDR1 LNHDA, CDR2 SQIVND (reference sequence). The CDR3 region is CASSRASGPQFF. For the CDR3, the DNA is TGTGCCAGTAGTAGAGCTAGCGGGCCCCAGTTCTTC. Filled out from reference TRBV19 and TRBJ2-1, the complete variable domain reads DGGITQSPKYLFRKEGQNVTLSCEQNLNHDAMYWYRQDPGQGLRLIYYSQIVNDFQKGDIAEGYSVSREKKESFPLTVTSAQKNPTAFYLCASSRASGPQFFGPGTRLTVL.